Following are 12 T cell receptor delta chains from one sample sequenced in a study of gamma-delta T cells after stem cell transplantation. TCRdb re-called clones from the RT-PCR reads using CATT. The data show some 1,200 delta-chain clones, approximately 3% seen once. The sequenced material came from gamma-delta T cells. The origin of the receptors is a human donor. It is not recorded whose cells these are; they may come from a transplant donor.

Remarks on this clone: A far more abundant clone sits one base away, making this likely a read error. This sample includes further DNA sequences coding for the same CDR3. The chain uses TRDV2 and TRDJ1, with 11 bases aligning to TRDD3. This CDR3 is built from 15 residues. Germline V gene data show CDR1 as GEAIGNYY and CDR2 as EKD. V shed 2 bases and J 5 bases; nucleotides not matched to a gene: 6. The CDR3 bases are TGTGCCTGTGACAGCCTCCTGGGGGATACAGATAAACTCATCTTT. Its translation: CACDSLLGDTDKLIF.

This clone appeared a few times. This likely reflects a read error, since a far larger clone is one base away. The CDR3 DNA sequence: TGTGCCTGTGAGAGGCTCCAACTGGGGGATAGGGAACTCATCTTT. It specifies CACERLQLGDRELIF. This rearrangement joins TRDV2 to TRDJ1, with 11 bases aligning to TRDD3. Per germline, CDR1 GEAIGNYY and CDR2 EKD. V shed 4 bases, J shed 9 bases, and the junction held 12 bases outside the gene matches. CDR3 size: 15 residues.

This clone was detected only a few times. This likely came from a read error, as a far larger clone is one base away. Other DNA sequences in the sample encode the same CDR3. CDR3 DNA: TGTGCCTGTGAACCTCTGCCCTGGGGGGATACAGCCGATAAGCTCATCTTT. Its protein product is CACEPLPWGDTADKLIF. V gene TRDV2 combines with J gene TRDJ1; 9 nucleotides line up with TRDD3. Germline CDR1 GEAIGNYY, CDR2 EKD. This CDR3 is 17 amino acids long.

Points on this clone: TCRdb shows a much larger clone's protein in place of this DNA's translation, and the two differ at residue 5, likely through a read error; the protein shown is translated from the DNA. The V gene is TRDV2, the J gene TRDJ3, with 9 bases that match TRDD3. Germline V gene data show CDR1 as GEAIGNYY and CDR2 as EKD. This CDR3 is built from 20 residues. J gave up 2 bases and V 3 bases, and 13 bases lay outside the gene matches. CDR3 region: CACDLIRAGGYPWDTRQMFF. CDR3 DNA sequence: TGTGCCTGTGACCTTATACGAGCCGGGGGATACCCCTGGGACACCCGACAGATGTTTTTC.

Turning to this clone: A read error likely explains why the TCRdb protein, taken from a much larger clone, differs from this DNA's translation at residue 4; the protein shown is translated from the DNA. The V call is TRDV2, the J call TRDJ1, with TRDD3 matching over 9 bases. The CDR3 totals 17 residues. Germline V CDR1 and CDR2: GEAIGNYY, EKD. With 5 bases clipped from V and 0 bases from J, the junction kept 12 bases outside the gene matches. This CDR3 reads CACGTLTGGRNTDKLIF. The CDR3 DNA reads TGTGCCTGTGGCACACTTACTGGGGGACGAAACACCGATAAACTCATCTTT.

As concerns this clone: A far larger clone is only one base removed, so a read error is likely. Other DNA sequences in the sample encode the same CDR3. The V and J genes are TRDV2 and TRDJ1; D is perhaps TRDD3 (6 bases). Germline V lookup: CDR1 GEAIGNYY, CDR2 EKD. The CDR3 has 18 residues. Trimming pared 4 bases from V and 1 base from J, leaving 24 bases between. The CDR3 is CACEQLGEPPRGTDKLIF. DNA of the CDR3: TGTGCCTGTGAACAACTGGGTGAGCCACCGCGGGGCACCGATAAACTCATCTTT.

This clone was seen a handful of times. The protein recorded in TCRdb matches a much larger clone and deviates from this DNA's translation at residue 16, suggesting a read error; the protein here is obtained by translating the DNA. The V call is TRDV2, the J call TRDJ1; 7 nucleotides align to TRDD3. CDR1 GEAIGNYY and CDR2 EKD come from the germline V gene. The CDR3 extends over 19 amino acids. The chain's CDR3 is CACDTVPGDKGEYTDNLIF. CDR3 nucleotide sequence: TGTGCCTGTGACACGGTCCCTGGGGATAAGGGGGAATACACCGATAACCTCATCTTT.

This clone was seen only a few times. This DNA translates differently at residue 19 from the TCRdb protein, which is that of a much larger clone; a read error is likely, and the protein shown is the DNA's own translation. The chain recombines TRDV2 with TRDJ1, with 7 bases that match TRDD3. CDR1 and CDR2 (germline): GEAIGNYY, EKD. The CDR3 is made up of 21 amino acids. For the CDR3, the DNA is TGTGCCTGTGGCCTAGTGAAACTGGGGACTTACCCTGCCTCGTACACCGATAAACCCATCTTT. As protein: CACGLVKLGTYPASYTDKPIF.

This clone counts as large. The sample holds other DNA sequences that translate to the same CDR3. This chain joins TRDV2 and TRDJ1; 9 bases map to TRDD3. The CDR3 length is 16 residues. Germline CDR1 and CDR2: GEAIGNYY and EKD. The V segment lost 3 bases and the J segment 0 bases; nucleotides outside the gene matches: 7. For the CDR3, the DNA is TGTGCCTGTGACTTACTACTGGGGGACGACACCGATAAACTCATCTTT. As protein: CACDLLLGDDTDKLIF.

In this sample, this clone is medium-sized. The likely explanation is a read error, given a far larger clone one base away. Different DNA sequences within this sample yield the same CDR3. V is TRDV2 and J is TRDJ1, with D possibly TRDD3 on 6 matching bases. The CDR3 extends over 16 amino acids. Germline V gives CDR1 GEAIGNYY, CDR2 EKD. The CDR3 region has the DNA TGCGCCTGTGACACCCTGGGGCCCTCGGACACCGATAAACTCATCTTT. Translating it yields CACDTLGPSDTDKLIF.

A remark on this clone: The protein given by TCRdb reflects a much larger clone and differs at residue 3 from this DNA's translation, likely from a read error; the protein shown is the DNA's translation. The chain joins TRDV2 to TRDJ3; the match to TRDD3 covers 10 bases. The CDR3 has 18 amino acids. Germline V gives CDR1 GEAIGNYY, CDR2 EKD. The CDR3 spells CARDKLGDTVRDTRQMFF. In DNA, the CDR3 is TGTGCCCGTGATAAATTGGGGGATACAGTCCGGGACACCCGACAGATGTTTTTC.

This clone was detected only a few times. The protein recorded in TCRdb matches a much larger clone and deviates from this DNA's translation at residue 5, suggesting a read error; the protein here is obtained by translating the DNA. The chain carries TRDV2 and TRDJ1; 7 positions match TRDD3. Trimming cost V 3 bases and J 0 bases; bases outside gene matches: 18. CDR3 length: 19 amino acids. Germline V lookup: CDR1 GEAIGNYY, CDR2 EKD. The CDR3 sequence: CACDAVPGDKGEYTDKLIF. The CDR3 DNA reads TGTGCCTGTGACGCGGTCCCTGGGGATAAGGGGGAATACACCGATAAACTCATCTTT.